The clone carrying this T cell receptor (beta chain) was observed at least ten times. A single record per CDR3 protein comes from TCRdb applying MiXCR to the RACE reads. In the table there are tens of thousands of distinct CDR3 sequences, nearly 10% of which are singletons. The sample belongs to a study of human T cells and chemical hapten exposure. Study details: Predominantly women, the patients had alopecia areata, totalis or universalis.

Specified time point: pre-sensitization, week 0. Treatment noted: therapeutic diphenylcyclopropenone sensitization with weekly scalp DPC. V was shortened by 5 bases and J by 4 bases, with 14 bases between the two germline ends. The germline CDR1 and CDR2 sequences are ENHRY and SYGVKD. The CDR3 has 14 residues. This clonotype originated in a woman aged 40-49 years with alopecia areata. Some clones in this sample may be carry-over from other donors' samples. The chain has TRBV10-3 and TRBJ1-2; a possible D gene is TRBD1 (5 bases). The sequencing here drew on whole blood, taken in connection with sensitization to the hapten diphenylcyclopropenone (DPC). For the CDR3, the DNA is TGTGCCATCAGTAACTCGAAAGGGGCCTATGGCTACACCTTC. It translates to CAISNSKGAYGYTF.